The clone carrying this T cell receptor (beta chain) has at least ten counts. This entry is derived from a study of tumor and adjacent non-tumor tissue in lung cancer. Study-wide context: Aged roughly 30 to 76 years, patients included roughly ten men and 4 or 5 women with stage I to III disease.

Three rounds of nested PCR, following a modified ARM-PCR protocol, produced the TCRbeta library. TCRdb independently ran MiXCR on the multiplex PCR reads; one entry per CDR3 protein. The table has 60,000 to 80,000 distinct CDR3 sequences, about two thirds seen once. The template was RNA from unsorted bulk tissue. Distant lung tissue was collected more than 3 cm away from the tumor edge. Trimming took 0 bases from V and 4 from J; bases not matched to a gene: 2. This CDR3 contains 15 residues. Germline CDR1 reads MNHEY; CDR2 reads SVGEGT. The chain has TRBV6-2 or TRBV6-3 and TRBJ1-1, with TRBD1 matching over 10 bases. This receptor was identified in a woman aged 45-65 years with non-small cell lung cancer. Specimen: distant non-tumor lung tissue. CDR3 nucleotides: TGTGCCAGCAGTTACTCGGGGACAGGGGCCACTGAAGCTTTCTTT. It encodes CASSYSGTGATEAFF.